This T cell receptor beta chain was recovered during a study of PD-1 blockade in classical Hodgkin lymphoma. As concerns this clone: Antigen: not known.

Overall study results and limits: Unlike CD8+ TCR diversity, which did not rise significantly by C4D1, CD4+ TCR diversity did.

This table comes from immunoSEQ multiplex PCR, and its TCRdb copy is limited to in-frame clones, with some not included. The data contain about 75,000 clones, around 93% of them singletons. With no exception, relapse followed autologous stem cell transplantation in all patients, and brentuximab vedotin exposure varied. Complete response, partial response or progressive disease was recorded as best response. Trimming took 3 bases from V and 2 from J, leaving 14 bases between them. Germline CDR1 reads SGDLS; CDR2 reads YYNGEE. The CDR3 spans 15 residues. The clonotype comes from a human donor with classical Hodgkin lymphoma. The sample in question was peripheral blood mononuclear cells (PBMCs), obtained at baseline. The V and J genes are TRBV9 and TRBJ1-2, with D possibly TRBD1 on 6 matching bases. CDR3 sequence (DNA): TGTGCCAGCAGCGGAGAACAGACAGGCAACTATGGCTACACCTTC. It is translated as CASSGEQTGNYGYTF.